These 17 T cell receptor beta chains originate from one sample sequenced in a study of siplizumab effects on memory and regulatory T cells. Profiled with immunoSEQ multiplex PCR; TCRdb holds only in-frame clones, not every one. The sample holds roughly 100,000 clones, 80% to 95% seen once. Sequenced material: CD4+ T cells sorted from blood. The origin of the receptors is a human donor in good health.

This chain links TRBV28 with TRBJ1-1; 7 bases are a match to TRBD1. With V trimmed by 4 bases and J by 1 base, 6 bases remained unmatched. The CDR3 runs 15 residues. Germline CDR1 is MDHEN and CDR2 is SYDVKM. The CDR3 nucleotides are TGTGCCAGCAGTTCGATTCGGACAGGGAACACTGAAGCTTTCTTT. Translated, it gives CASSSIRTGNTEAFF. Variable domain in full (rest from reference TRBV28 and TRBJ1-1): DVKVTQSSRYLVKRTGEKVFLECVQDMDHENMFWYRQDPGLGLRLIYFSYDVKMKEKGDIPEGYSVSREKKERFSLILESASTNQTSMYLCASSSIRTGNTEAFFGQGTRLTVV.

The CDR3 DNA reads as TGTGCCAAGACAGGCTCCTTTTCCGGGGAGCTGTTTTTT. Translating it yields CAKTGSFSGELFF. This rearrangement joins TRBV30 to TRBJ2-2, with D perhaps matching TRBD1 (6 bases). Germline V gives CDR1 GTSNPN, CDR2 SVGIG (reference sequence). The CDR3 consists of 13 residues. The germline V and J ends were trimmed by 8 bases and 6 bases, with 16 bases remaining between them.

The chain uses TRBV7-8 and TRBJ2-1, with 7 bases that match TRBD1. This CDR3 spans 15 amino acids. J gave up 0 bases and V 5 bases, and 4 bases lay outside the gene matches. CDR1 and CDR2 (germline): SGHVS, FQNEAQ. CDR3 DNA sequence: TGTGCCAGCAGCGCGGACAGGAGCTCCTACAATGAGCAGTTCTTC. This encodes CASSADRSSYNEQFF.

The chain combines TRBV6-6 with TRBJ2-7; D is ambiguous. Germline V lookup: CDR1 MNHNY, CDR2 SVGAGI (reference sequence). Trimming took 2 bases from V and 3 from J, leaving 11 bases between them. The CDR3 consists of 14 residues. CDR3 loop: CASSYPPPRYEQYF. The CDR3 coding sequence is TGTGCCAGCAGTTACCCGCCCCCCCGCTACGAGCAGTACTTC.

The V gene is TRBV10-3, the J gene TRBJ1-1; 7 nucleotides line up with TRBD1. Germline CDR1 and CDR2: ENHRY and SYGVKD. The CDR3 runs 12 residues. The V and J ends lost 6 bases and 10 bases, in that order; junction bases with no gene match: 8. The CDR3 sequence: CAIRKGQSGAFF. CDR3 in DNA: TGTGCCATCAGGAAGGGACAGTCTGGAGCTTTCTTT.

V gene TRBV2 combines with J gene TRBJ2-7; D is unclear. V lost 7 bases and J lost 6, with 13 bases in between. Germline CDR1 is SNHLY and CDR2 is FYNNEI. This CDR3 comprises 12 residues. CDR3 DNA sequence: TGTGCCAGCAATCCCACTCTGGGCGAGCAGTACTTC. It yields the protein CASNPTLGEQYF.

This clone was seen only a few times. The V call is TRBV5-4, the J call TRBJ1-2, with 12 positions matching TRBD1. V gave up 1 base and J gave up 11 bases; unmatched junction bases: 6. The CDR3 has 14 amino acids. CDR1 SGHNT and CDR2 YYREEE come from the germline V gene (reference sequence). CDR3 nucleotides: TGTGCCAGCAGCTTGTATGGGACAGGGGGCAAGTACACCTTC. Translated, it gives CASSLYGTGGKYTF.

The CDR3 protein is CASSLTAGNTIYF. In nucleotides, the CDR3 is TGTGCCAGCAGCCTGACAGCTGGAAACACCATATATTTT. The V call is TRBV5-6, the J call TRBJ1-3, with a tentative D call TRBD1 (5 bases). V gave up 4 bases and J gave up 2 bases, with 7 bases separating them. The CDR3 length is 13 residues. The V gene's germline CDR1 is SGHDT and CDR2 YYEEEE.

The V call is TRBV6-1, the J call TRBJ2-7; D possibly corresponds to TRBD1 (5 bases). Trimming shortened V by 5 bases and J by 7 bases, and 9 bases separated the two germline ends. CDR3 length: 11 amino acids. Germline V gene lookup returns CDR1 MNHNS and CDR2 SASEGT. This CDR3 reads CASSQGWEQYF. CDR3 sequence (DNA): TGTGCCAGCAGTCAGGGCTGGGAGCAGTACTTC.

This clone was seen once. The chain recombines TRBV27 with TRBJ1-5, with TRBD1 matching over 10 bases. This CDR3 has 16 amino acids. V lost 5 bases and J lost 11; bases outside the gene matches: 15. Germline CDR1 reads MNHEY; CDR2 reads SMNVEV (reference sequence). The CDR3, as DNA: TGTGCCAGCAGTCTCAGGCGGGGACAGGGGCTGGCAGCCCAGCATTTT. Protein sequence: CASSLRRGQGLAAQHF.

V usage is TRBV19 and J usage is TRBJ2-5; D remains unclear. This CDR3 region has 14 residues. V was cut by 5 bases and J by 4 bases, with 14 bases left in between. Germline CDR1 reads LNHDA; CDR2 reads SQIVND (reference sequence). DNA of the CDR3: TGTGCCAGTAGTTTCGGGCAGGCCCTAGAGACCCAGTACTTC. Its translation: CASSFGQALETQYF.

The chain combines TRBV2 with TRBJ2-7; 14 bases map to TRBD2. CDR3 length: 18 residues. V trimming: 7 bases; J trimming: 0 bases; junction bases outside the gene matches: 11. The germline V gene has CDR1 SNHLY and CDR2 FYNNEI. Here the CDR3 reads CASKVGTSGSGSSYEQYF. The CDR3 bases are TGTGCCAGCAAGGTTGGGACTAGCGGGAGTGGGAGCTCCTACGAGCAGTACTTC.

The chain links TRBV5-8 to TRBJ2-1; 10 nucleotides line up with TRBD2. The CDR3 consists of 15 residues. The germline CDR1 and CDR2 sequences are SGHTS and YDEGEE. V shed 3 bases and J 7 bases; nucleotides not matched to a gene: 7. The CDR3 sequence is CASSSSGRAGNEQFF. The CDR3 bases are TGTGCCAGCAGCTCCAGCGGGAGGGCAGGGAATGAGCAGTTCTTC.

This chain uses TRBV7-9 with TRBJ2-5; 11 positions match TRBD2. CDR3 length equals 17 residues. Germline CDR1 is SEHNR and CDR2 is FQNEAQ (reference sequence). V lost 3 bases to trimming and J lost 5 bases; unmatched junction nucleotides: 11. The CDR3 DNA is TGTGCCAGCAGCTTCCGGAATAGCGGGAGGGCCGGTGAGACCCAGTACTTC. This encodes CASSFRNSGRAGETQYF.

The chain links TRBV6-1 to TRBJ1-4, with D tentatively TRBD1 (5 bases). The CDR3 spans 15 residues. Germline V gene data show CDR1 as MNHNS and CDR2 as SASEGT. Trimming left V 4 bases short and J 7 bases short, with 16 bases between. CDR3 in amino acids: CASSGDGGVLEKLFF. For the CDR3, the DNA is TGTGCCAGCAGTGGAGACGGGGGGGTCCTTGAAAAACTGTTTTTT.

The chain recombines TRBV7-2 with TRBJ1-2; 7 nucleotides line up with TRBD1. V trimming: 3 bases; J trimming: 6 bases; junction bases outside the gene matches: 10. Germline CDR1 SGHTA, CDR2 FQGNSA. This CDR3 is 15 amino acids long. The DNA for the CDR3 is TGTGCCAGCAGCTTGCGACAGGGTAAAGTTGATGGCTACACCTTC. It yields the protein CASSLRQGKVDGYTF. Full variable domain (remainder filled in from reference TRBV7-2 and TRBJ1-2): GAGVSQSPSNKVTEKGKDVELRCDPISGHTALYWYRQSLGQGLEFLIYFQGNSAPDKSGLPSDRFSAERTGGSVSTLTIQRTQQEDSAVYLCASSLRQGKVDGYTFGSGTRLTVV.

The chain links TRBV21-1 to TRBJ2-4; the table's D call of TRBD2 was not tested on the DNA. TRBV21-1 is described as a pseudogene. The CDR3 extends over 15 amino acids. The CDR3 region is CASSREVLAKNIQYF. CDR3 sequence (DNA): TGTGCCAGCAGCAGAGAGGTTTTAGCCAAAAACATTCAGTACTTC.